This is a list of T cell receptor beta chains from one sample in a study of cytomegalovirus exposure and HLA in healthy donors. Assay used: immunoSEQ multiplex PCR; TCRdb lists only in-frame clones, some missing. This sample has a few hundred thousand clones, with over 65% found just once. The sequenced material came from PBMCs. Receptors originate from an older woman in good health and CMV-seropositive. The CDR3 runs from the conserved cysteine through the conserved F or W. D genes are given only for firm matches. Not every row has a clone size; where given, it reads once, few, many or a size class.

v_call	d_call	clone_size	j_call	cdr3_aa	cdr3_nt
TRBV5-1	-	-	TRBJ2-5	CASSQSGAGEETQYF	TGCGCCAGCAGCCAATCAGGGGCGGGAGAAGAGACCCAGTACTTC
TRBV5-1	TRBD2	-	TRBJ2-7	CASSLRTSGGEQYF	TGCGCCAGCAGCCTACGGACTAGCGGTGGGGAGCAGTACTTC
TRBV30	TRBD2	-	TRBJ2-1	CACTLAGLDNEQFF	TGTGCCTGCACACTAGCGGGTTTAGACAATGAGCAGTTCTTC
TRBV9	TRBD1	once	TRBJ1-6	CASSPETGANSPLHF	TGTGCCAGCAGCCCGGAGACAGGGGCTAATTCACCCCTCCACTTT
TRBV6-1	TRBD1	-	TRBJ2-7	CATNLRQGSHEQYF	TGTGCCACCAACCTTCGACAGGGGAGCCACGAGCAGTACTTC
TRBV18	-	-	TRBJ1-4	CASSPPAGGSQEKLFF	TGTGCCAGCTCACCGCCCGCGGGGGGCTCTCAAGAAAAACTGTTTTTT
TRBV4-3	TRBD2	-	TRBJ2-5	CASSQDRRGTSGGGIATQYF	TGCGCCAGCAGCCAAGATCGTAGGGGGACTAGCGGGGGAGGAATAGCGACCCAGTACTTC
TRBV5-1	-	-	TRBJ1-1	CASSLVPGNTEAFF	TGCGCCAGCAGCTTGGTTCCAGGGAACACTGAAGCTTTCTTT
TRBV5-1	-	-	TRBJ1-5	CASSIGEGDQPQHF	TGCGCCAGCAGCATCGGGGAGGGAGATCAGCCCCAGCATTTT
TRBV30	-	-	TRBJ2-7	CAWSVQLPPYEQYF	TGTGCCTGGAGTGTCCAACTGCCACCCTACGAGCAGTACTTC
TRBV7-2	TRBD1	few	TRBJ1-1	CASSWTGGVEAFF	TGTGCCAGCAGCTGGACAGGGGGGGTAGAAGCTTTCTTT
TRBV19	-	-	TRBJ1-6	CASRESYLNSPLHF	TGTGCCAGTAGGGAGTCCTACCTAAATTCACCCCTCCACTTT
TRBV27	-	-	TRBJ2-7	CASSFRGTDEQYF	TGTGCCAGCAGTTTTCGGGGTACCGACGAGCAGTACTTC
TRBV5-1	-	few	TRBJ2-5	CASSLQETQYF	TGCGCCAGCAGCCTGCAAGAGACCCAGTACTTC
TRBV7-9	-	few	TRBJ2-2	CASSLPRGELFF	TGTGCCAGCAGCTTACCGCGGGGGGAGCTGTTTTTT
TRBV27	TRBD1	-	TRBJ1-5	CASSLMTGSNQPQHF	TGTGCCAGCAGTTTGATGACAGGGAGCAATCAGCCCCAGCATTTT
TRBV7-9	-	-	TRBJ1-5	CSSSPLNQPQHF	TGTTCCAGCAGCCCCTTAAATCAGCCCCAGCATTTT
TRBV28	TRBD1	-	TRBJ1-2	CASSLVSPGQTYGYTF	TGTGCCAGCAGCTTAGTCTCACCGGGACAGACTTATGGCTACACCTTC
TRBV25-1	-	-	TRBJ2-5	CASSVPGGETQYF	TGTGCCAGCAGTGTCCCCGGAGGAGAGACCCAGTACTTC
TRBV7-8	TRBD2	-	TRBJ2-7	CASSLELAGRQYF	TGTGCCAGCAGCTTAGAACTAGCGGGCCGGCAGTACTTC
TRBV9	-	-	TRBJ2-1	CASSAQSLSGNEQFF	TGTGCCAGCAGCGCACAGTCCCTCTCGGGGAATGAGCAGTTCTTC
TRBV7-9	-	few	TRBJ1-1	CASSLFNDTEAFF	TGTGCCAGCAGCTTGTTTAATGACACTGAAGCTTTCTTT
TRBV7-3	-	-	TRBJ2-7	CASSLQVQGEQYF	TGTGCCAGCAGCTTACAGGTCCAGGGCGAGCAGTACTTC
TRBV18	TRBD2	once	TRBJ2-1	CASSPRSGRESINEQFF	TGTGCCAGCTCACCTCGATCGGGGCGGGAGAGTATCAATGAGCAGTTCTTC
TRBV4-1	TRBD1	-	TRBJ1-1	CASSRMTGLTEAFF	TGCGCCAGCAGCCGGATGACAGGGCTCACTGAAGCTTTCTTT
TRBV7-2	-	-	TRBJ1-2	CASSPLGGNYGYTF	TGTGCCAGCAGCCCGTTGGGGGGTAACTATGGCTACACCTTC
TRBV6-1	TRBD1	-	TRBJ2-3	CASTLDRGADTQYF	TGTGCCAGCACCCTGGACAGGGGCGCAGATACGCAGTATTTT
TRBV6-5	-	-	TRBJ1-1	CASSYGRPGWNTEAFF	TGTGCCAGCAGTTATGGGAGGCCCGGCTGGAACACTGAAGCTTTCTTT
TRBV7-3	-	-	TRBJ2-1	CASSLTGVQGNEQFF	TGTGCCAGCAGCTTAACAGGGGTGCAGGGCAATGAGCAGTTCTTC
TRBV9	-	once	TRBJ2-5	CASSPDYFQETQYF	TGTGCCAGCAGCCCAGACTATTTTCAAGAGACCCAGTACTTC
TRBV9	-	-	TRBJ2-7	CASSAAGTASYEQYF	TGTGCCAGCAGCGCAGCCGGGACTGCTTCCTACGAGCAGTACTTC
TRBV5-4	TRBD2	-	TRBJ2-5	CASSTGTSEQTQYF	TGTGCCAGCAGTACCGGGACTAGCGAACAGACCCAGTACTTC
TRBV11-3	-	-	TRBJ2-2	CASGDGNTGELFF	TGTGCCTCGGGGGACGGTAACACCGGGGAGCTGTTTTTT
TRBV2	-	-	TRBJ1-1	CASRRQTEAFF	TGTGCCAGCAGGCGGCAGACCGAAGCTTTCTTT
TRBV29-1	-	-	TRBJ2-1	CSVTAGSGYNEQFF	TGCAGCGTCACCGCGGGGAGCGGTTACAATGAGCAGTTCTTC
TRBV7-8	TRBD2	-	TRBJ2-1	CASSLGFREGGNEQFF	TGTGCCAGCAGCTTAGGATTTCGGGAGGGGGGAAATGAGCAGTTCTTC
TRBV10-1	TRBD2	-	TRBJ2-2	CASSENPPGLTNTGELFF	TGCGCCAGCAGTGAGAATCCCCCGGGACTAACGAACACCGGGGAGCTGTTTTTT
TRBV7-2	TRBD2	-	TRBJ2-7	CASSSGAGGHYEQYF	TGTGCCAGCAGCTCGGGTGCGGGGGGACACTACGAGCAGTACTTC
TRBV30	-	-	TRBJ1-2	CAWRLPTGSGNYGYTF	TGTGCCTGGAGACTTCCTACGGGTTCAGGGAACTATGGCTACACCTTC
TRBV30	-	-	TRBJ1-2	CAWSGTRSGGYTF	TGTGCCTGGAGTGGAACGCGGTCGGGTGGCTACACCTTC
TRBV9	TRBD2	few	TRBJ2-3	CASSVALPGTGGNTDTQYF	TGTGCCAGCAGCGTAGCTCTCCCCGGGACGGGGGGGAACACAGATACGCAGTATTTT
TRBV19	-	-	TRBJ1-1	CASSIGRGLMNTEAFF	TGTGCCAGTAGTATAGGCAGGGGCCTTATGAACACTGAAGCTTTCTTT
TRBV12-5	TRBD2	-	TRBJ2-5	CASGGGLQETQYF	TGTGCTAGTGGTGGGGGACTACAAGAGACCCAGTACTTC
TRBV21-1	-	-	TRBJ2-2	CASSIESFGGELFF	TGTGCCAGCAGCATAGAAAGCTTTGGCGGGGAGCTGTTTTTT
TRBV5-1	-	-	TRBJ2-2	CASSLARGLSNTGELFF	TGCGCCAGCAGCTTGGCTAGAGGCCTGTCGAACACCGGGGAGCTGTTTTTT